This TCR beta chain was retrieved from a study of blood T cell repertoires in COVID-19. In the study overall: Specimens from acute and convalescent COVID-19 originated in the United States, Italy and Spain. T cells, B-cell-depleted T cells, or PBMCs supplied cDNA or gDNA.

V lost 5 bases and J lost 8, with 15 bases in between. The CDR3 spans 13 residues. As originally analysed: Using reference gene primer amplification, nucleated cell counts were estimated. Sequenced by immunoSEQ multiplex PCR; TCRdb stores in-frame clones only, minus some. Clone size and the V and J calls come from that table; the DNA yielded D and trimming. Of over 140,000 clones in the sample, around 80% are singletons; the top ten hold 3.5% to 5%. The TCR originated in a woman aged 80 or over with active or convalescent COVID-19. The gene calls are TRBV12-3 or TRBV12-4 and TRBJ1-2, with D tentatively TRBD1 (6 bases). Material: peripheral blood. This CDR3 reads CASSHYNRDGYTF. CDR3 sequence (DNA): TGTGCCAGCAGTCACTACAACAGGGACGGCTACACCTTC.